Below are 21 T cell receptor beta chains sequenced from a single sample in a study of blood T cell repertoires in COVID-19. This table comes from immunoSEQ multiplex PCR, and its TCRdb copy is limited to in-frame clones, with some not included. This sample yields roughly 250,000 clones, of which about 87% are seen a single time; more than 1% belongs to the top ten. The sequenced sample consisted of PBMCs or T cells enriched from blood (not recorded which). The receptors come from a middle-aged woman with acute COVID-19.

The chain links TRBV5-8 to TRBJ1-6, with D possibly being TRBD1 (6 bases). CDR3 size: 14 residues. The germline CDR1 and CDR2 sequences are SGHTS and YDEGEE. V gave up 9 bases and J gave up 8 bases, with 18 bases separating them. The CDR3 spells CATFWPGDDSPLHF. CDR3 nucleotide sequence: TGTGCCACATTTTGGCCAGGGGATGATTCACCCCTCCACTTT. The full variable domain, its missing parts supplied by reference TRBV5-8 and TRBJ1-6, is EAGVTQSPTHLIKTRGQQATLRCSPISGHTSVYWYQQALGLGLQFLLWYDEGEERNRGNFPPRFSGRQFPNYSSELNVNALELEDSALYLCATFWPGDDSPLHFGNGTRLTVT.

This rearrangement joins TRBV6-5 to TRBJ1-5; D remains ambiguous. Germline CDR1 is MNHEY and CDR2 is SVGAGI. With 0 bases removed from V and 0 bases from J, the gap between germline ends came to 9 bases. This CDR3 has 16 amino acids. CDR3 in amino acids: CASSYSYSNSNQPQHF. CDR3 coding DNA: TGTGCCAGCAGTTACTCGTACAGCAATAGCAATCAGCCCCAGCATTTT.

The chain links TRBV24-1 to TRBJ2-3, with no clear D. Trimming took off 3 bases at V and 2 bases at J, with 17 bases between the two ends. This CDR3 is 17 amino acids long. The germline CDR1 and CDR2 sequences are KGHDR and SFDVKD. The CDR3 DNA sequence: TGTGCCACCAGTGATCGGTGGGCAGGTGAAAACACAGATACGCAGTATTTT. Residues: CATSDRWAGENTDTQYF.

The rearrangement uses TRBV28 and TRBJ1-5, with 8 positions matching TRBD1. The germline gives CDR1 MDHEN, CDR2 SYDVKM. This CDR3 comprises 16 residues. The trim removed 5 bases at V and 5 bases at J, leaving 11 bases unmatched. The CDR3 DNA reads TGTGCCAGCAGTGGAGGGGGTGGACAGGGCTATCAGCCCCAGCATTTT. It translates to CASSGGGGQGYQPQHF.

The gene calls are TRBV7-2 and TRBJ1-1; D call uncertain. Trimming shortened V by 2 bases and J by 1 base, and 11 bases separated the two germline ends. CDR1 is SGHTA and CDR2 is FQGNSA in the germline V gene. The CDR3 length is 15 residues. Here the CDR3 reads CASSLSQAPNTEAFF. The CDR3 DNA reads as TGTGCCAGCAGCTTAAGTCAGGCGCCGAACACTGAAGCTTTCTTT.

V gene TRBV2 combines with J gene TRBJ2-2; D is perhaps TRBD2 (6 bases). CDR1 SNHLY and CDR2 FYNNEI come from the germline V gene. Trimming removed 4 bases at V and 1 base at J, with 16 bases between. The CDR3 totals 17 residues. CDR3 residues: CASSGPKREVNTGELFF. The CDR3 coding sequence is TGTGCCAGCAGTGGCCCCAAAAGGGAGGTGAACACCGGGGAGCTGTTTTTT.

This chain joins TRBV30 and TRBJ1-1, with D uncertain. Germline V gives CDR1 GTSNPN, CDR2 SVGIG (reference sequence). The CDR3 spans 14 residues. V was shortened by 2 bases and J by 5 bases, with 15 bases between the two germline ends. CDR3 nucleotides: TGTGCCTGGAGTCGGGGTTTAGCTGGGACTGAAGCTTTCTTT. Encoded protein: CAWSRGLAGTEAFF.

The V and J genes are TRBV14 and TRBJ2-1; 9 nucleotides align to TRBD2. Germline CDR1 and CDR2: SGHDN and FVKESK. V trimming: 1 base; J trimming: 5 bases; junction bases outside the gene matches: 9. This CDR3 contains 17 residues. The CDR3, as DNA: TGTGCCAGCAGCCAAGTCCTTGCGGGAGGGAGGAACAATGAGCAGTTCTTC. It encodes CASSQVLAGGRNNEQFF.

This clone turned up a few times. The chain couples TRBV5-6 to TRBJ2-1; D unclear. V was cut by 0 bases and J by 5 bases, with 9 bases left in between. The CDR3 length is 14 residues. Per germline, CDR1 SGHDT and CDR2 YYEEEE. The CDR3: CASSLGDTNNEQFF. The DNA of the CDR3 is TGTGCCAGCAGCTTGGGTGACACCAACAATGAGCAGTTCTTC.

The gene calls are TRBV27 and TRBJ1-4; tentative D call: TRBD1 (5 bases). CDR1 is MNHEY, CDR2 SMNVEV, per germline (reference sequence). Trimming took off 2 bases at V and 8 bases at J, with 12 bases between the two ends. This CDR3 comprises 14 residues. CDR3: CASSLGAEREKLFF. Here the CDR3 DNA reads TGTGCCAGCAGTTTAGGGGCTGAAAGGGAAAAACTGTTTTTT.

Notes on this clone: Other DNA sequences from this sample encode an identical CDR3 as well. V gene TRBV18 combines with J gene TRBJ1-4, with D uncertain. The V and J ends lost 6 bases and 2 bases respectively, with 10 bases between them. The CDR3 consists of 14 residues. The germline V gene encodes CDR1 KGHSH and CDR2 LQKENI. The CDR3 spells CASSPRGTNEKLFF. The DNA for the CDR3 is TGTGCCAGCTCCCCCCGCGGTACTAATGAAAAACTGTTTTTT.

This rearrangement joins TRBV5-1 to TRBJ2-3; D may be TRBD2 (6 bases). The CDR3 totals 16 residues. The germline CDR1 and CDR2 sequences are SGHRS and YFSETQ. The germline V and J ends were trimmed by 1 base and 3 bases, with 15 bases remaining between them. The CDR3 reads CASSLFSGGPTDTQYF. The CDR3, as DNA: TGCGCCAGCAGCTTGTTTAGCGGAGGGCCGACAGATACGCAGTATTTT.

This clone was observed once. The chain combines TRBV30 with TRBJ2-7, with 7 bases lining up with TRBD1. The CDR3 loop spans 13 amino acids. Unmatched junction bases numbered 5, after V lost 4 bases and J lost 2 bases. CDR1 is GTSNPN and CDR2 is SVGIG in the germline V gene (reference sequence). The CDR3 loop is CAWMWQGAYEQYF. The DNA of the CDR3 is TGTGCCTGGATGTGGCAGGGGGCCTACGAGCAGTACTTC.

This clone was found a few times. The chain recombines TRBV5-5 with TRBJ2-1, with D perhaps matching TRBD2 (5 bases). Germline loops: CDR1 SGHKS, CDR2 YYEKEE (reference sequence). The V gene lost 0 bases and the J gene lost 6 bases, with 7 bases spanning the gap. This CDR3 has 13 amino acids. The CDR3 DNA follows: TGTGCCAGCAGCTTGGGGACTGTCAATGAGCAGTTCTTC. Its protein product is CASSLGTVNEQFF.

The chain employs TRBV7-2 and TRBJ2-1; TRBD2 aligns across 11 bases. The CDR3 runs 16 residues. J gave up 7 bases and V 5 bases, and 10 bases lay outside the gene matches. Germline CDR1 and CDR2: SGHTA and FQGNSA. The CDR3 DNA reads as TGTGCCAGCAGCGCTCCGGGACTAGCGGCATCGAATGAGCAGTTCTTC. Protein: CASSAPGLAASNEQFF.

The chain combines TRBV4-1 with TRBJ2-1; 12 bases align to TRBD2. The germline V gene encodes CDR1 MGHRA and CDR2 YSYEKL. The CDR3 runs to 17 residues. The J segment lost 6 bases and the V segment lost 3 bases, leaving 9 bases of the junction unmatched. The CDR3 region is CASSQEIGLAGFNEQFF. CDR3 nucleotides: TGCGCCAGCAGCCAGGAAATAGGACTAGCGGGGTTCAATGAGCAGTTCTTC.

The chain combines TRBV30 with TRBJ2-7, with 9 bases fitting TRBD1. Germline V gene data show CDR1 as GTSNPN and CDR2 as SVGIG (reference sequence). Trimming cost V 4 bases and J 9 bases; bases outside gene matches: 10. This CDR3 has 13 amino acids. The DNA of the CDR3 is TGTGCCTGGACTCTAGCGACAGGGGGAGGGCAGTACGTC. It codes for CAWTLATGGGQYV.

The V and J genes are TRBV5-8 and TRBJ1-4; the D gene is possibly TRBD1 (5 bases). Trimming cost V 2 bases and J 2 bases, with 10 bases left between them. Germline CDR1 SGHTS, CDR2 YDEGEE. The length of the CDR3 is 15 residues. The CDR3 protein is CASSFPGLTNEKLFF. The CDR3 nucleotides are TGTGCCAGCAGCTTTCCAGGGTTGACTAATGAAAAACTGTTTTTT.

The chain is built from TRBV7-9 and TRBJ1-2; 12 bases are a match to TRBD1. V dropped 3 bases and J dropped 8; count of bases not matched to a gene: 10. Germline values: CDR1 SEHNR, CDR2 FQNEAQ (reference sequence). CDR3 size: 16 residues. Here the CDR3 DNA reads TGTGCCAGCAGCTTCTCGGGGACAGGGGGCGCGGAAGGCTACACCTTC. Protein sequence: CASSFSGTGGAEGYTF.

The rearrangement joins TRBV28 to TRBJ2-1; 7 nucleotides line up with TRBD2. Germline V CDR1 and CDR2: MDHEN, SYDVKM. The CDR3 is 15 residues long. V trimming: 5 bases; J trimming: 8 bases; junction bases outside the gene matches: 12. The CDR3 reads CASSPTSRPEYEQFF. CDR3 bases: TGTGCCAGCAGTCCGACTAGCCGCCCTGAGTATGAGCAGTTCTTC. Full variable domain (rest looked up from reference TRBV28 and TRBJ2-1): DVKVTQSSRYLVKRTGEKVFLECVQDMDHENMFWYRQDPGLGLRLIYFSYDVKMKEKGDIPEGYSVSREKKERFSLILESASTNQTSMYLCASSPTSRPEYEQFFGPGTRLTVL.

In its sample, this clone was seen once. The V call is TRBV6-5, the J call TRBJ2-4, with 9 bases lining up with TRBD1. Germline-derived CDR1 and CDR2 are MNHEY and SVGAGI. After removal of 2 bases from V and 5 bases from J, the junction contained 7 bases not matched to a gene. This CDR3 has 16 residues. CDR3 DNA: TGTGCCAGCAGTTACCTACACAGGGGGCGCGAAAACATTCAGTACTTC. Protein: CASSYLHRGRENIQYF.